Following are 9 T cell receptor beta chains from one sample sequenced in a study of blood T cell repertoires in COVID-19 (dated by TCRdb to the early 2020s). Library creation used the immunoSEQ multiplex PCR assay. Entries here come from immuneACCESS through TCRdb and include only in-frame sequences with V and J called. Some clones fail to appear in such tables; in the studies checked, an unresolved V gene covers under half of the shortfall, and the cause of the remainder is unknown. The sample table records 250,000 or so clones; more than 70% of these occur just once. Together, the top ten hold roughly 6.3% of the sample. The sequenced sample consisted of peripheral blood. Every receptor here comes from a woman in her 30s with COVID-19, enrolled during active disease.

V is TRBV7-8 and J is TRBJ2-3; no clear D gene. Trimming stripped 2 bases from V and 0 bases from J, with 12 bases between. This CDR3 has 16 amino acids. Germline values: CDR1 SGHVS, CDR2 FQNEAQ. The CDR3 region is CASSLYAHASTDTQYF. The DNA of the CDR3 is TGTGCCAGCAGCTTATATGCACACGCTAGCACAGATACGCAGTATTTT.

J is TRBJ1-1 and V is TRBV10-3; tentatively, D is TRBD1 (5 bases). CDR3 length: 15 amino acids. V lost 7 bases and J lost 5, with 20 bases in between. Germline CDR1 and CDR2: ENHRY and SYGVKD. CDR3 nucleotides: TGTGCCATCAACGGGGTGTGGGGGGATGAAACTGAAGCTTTCTTT. Its translation is CAINGVWGDETEAFF.

The J gene is TRBJ2-1, the V gene TRBV4-2, with 8 bases identical to TRBD2. Unmatched junction bases numbered 5, after V lost 0 bases and J lost 4 bases. This CDR3 contains 16 residues. Germline V lookup: CDR1 LGHNA, CDR2 YNFKEQ. For the CDR3, the DNA is TGTGCCAGCAGCCAAGATAGGGGCGGGGGGTACAATGAGCAGTTCTTC. This codes for CASSQDRGGGYNEQFF.

V and J are TRBV5-1 and TRBJ1-1, with D tentatively TRBD1 (5 bases). Germline V CDR1 and CDR2: SGHRS, YFSETQ. Trimming removed 0 bases at V and 4 bases at J, with 16 bases between. The CDR3 contains 16 residues. CDR3 region: CASSLVGGEGPTEAFF. The CDR3 DNA is TGCGCCAGCAGCTTGGTTGGCGGGGAGGGGCCCACTGAAGCTTTCTTT.

This clone was seen just once. The chain joins TRBV5-5 to TRBJ1-5; no clear D. V gave up 2 bases and J gave up 1 base, with 10 bases separating them. The CDR3 is made up of 15 amino acids. CDR1 and CDR2 (germline): SGHKS, YYEKEE (reference sequence). The CDR3, as DNA: TGTGCCAGCAGCTTTTCTAGGTTAAGCAATCAGCCCCAGCATTTT. As protein: CASSFSRLSNQPQHF.

The V call is TRBV6-5, the J call TRBJ2-1, with D unclear. With 5 bases removed from V and 6 bases from J, the gap between germline ends came to 17 bases. Germline-derived CDR1 and CDR2 are MNHEY and SVGAGI. The CDR3 is 15 residues long. The DNA of the CDR3 is TGTGCCAGCAGTCCTCTAGGTCCCACACGCAATGAGCAGTTCTTC. Translating it yields CASSPLGPTRNEQFF.

The J gene is TRBJ1-6, the V gene TRBV11-2; D is ambiguous. CDR3 length equals 13 residues. Trimming removed 7 bases from V and 6 bases from J, with 10 bases in between. The germline V gene has CDR1 SGHAT and CDR2 FQNNGV. As DNA, the CDR3 is TGTGCCAGCACCCCCCTGGCTAATTCACCCCTCCACTTT. Its translation is CASTPLANSPLHF.

The chain recombines TRBV24-1 with TRBJ2-7, with TRBD1 matching over 10 bases. Germline CDR1 and CDR2: KGHDR and SFDVKD. This CDR3 has 16 residues. V lost 3 bases, J lost 3 bases, and 7 bases stayed unmatched. The CDR3 protein is CATSDGTGTGDYEQYF. The CDR3, as DNA: TGTGCCACCAGTGATGGGACCGGGACAGGGGACTACGAGCAGTACTTC.

This sequence joins TRBV4-3 and TRBJ2-1; a weak D match, TRBD2 (5 bases). The CDR3 extends over 16 amino acids. The V gene lost 4 bases and the J gene lost 5 bases, with 18 bases spanning the gap. Germline lookup yields CDR1 LGHNA and CDR2 YSLEER. In nucleotides, the CDR3 is TGCGCCAGCAGCCTCGGACTTCCGACCGTAAACAATGAGCAGTTCTTC. It specifies CASSLGLPTVNNEQFF.